The clone carrying this T cell receptor (beta chain) was seen ten or more times. Its antigen is currently unknown. The data were obtained in a study of shared clonotypes between healthy human individuals. Whole-study findings and limits: Estimated richness was generally greater in naive than memory subsets. The researchers took only blood, and tissue repertoires probably look different.

CDR1 SGHTA and CDR2 FQGNSA come from the germline V gene. V was cut by 4 bases and J by 3 bases, with 11 bases left in between. The CDR3 consists of 14 residues. Study processing details: Junction-only sequences without quality scores came from ImmunoSEQ, so filtering differed. Sequenced by immunoSEQ multiplex PCR; TCRdb stores in-frame clones only, minus some. The V and J calls and clone size were taken over from that table, and D and trimming were inferred from the DNA. The sample shows roughly 1,100,000 clones, roughly 70% of them seen only once. Sequencing input: memory CD4+ T cells sorted from blood. Subset defined: CD45RA-negative fraction. The receptor was isolated from a man aged 18 to 30 in good health. This chain joins TRBV7-2 and TRBJ2-3; D is undetermined. CDR3 nucleotide sequence: TGTGCCAGCAGCTCCTCAGGACGAACAGATACGCAGTATTTT. The encoded protein is CASSSSGRTDTQYF.